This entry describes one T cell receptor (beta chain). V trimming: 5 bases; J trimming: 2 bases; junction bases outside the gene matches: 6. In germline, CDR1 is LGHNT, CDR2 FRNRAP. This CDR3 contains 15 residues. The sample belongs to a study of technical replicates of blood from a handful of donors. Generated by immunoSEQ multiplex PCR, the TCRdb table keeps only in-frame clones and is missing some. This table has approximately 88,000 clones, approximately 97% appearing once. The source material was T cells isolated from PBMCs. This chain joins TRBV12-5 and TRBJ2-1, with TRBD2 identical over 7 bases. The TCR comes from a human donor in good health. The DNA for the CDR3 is TGTGCTAGTGGTAAAACCGGGACTACCTACAATGAGCAGTTCTTC. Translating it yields CASGKTGTTYNEQFF.